This T cell receptor (beta chain) was obtained from a study of cytomegalovirus exposure and HLA in healthy donors. Study findings and constraints: It was shown in a later analysis that HLA-associated TCR beta chains were more clonally expanded than other, equally common chains. TCR beta V segments were, for the most part, productive about 87% or about 30% of the time in an earlier analysis. Reportedly, cytomegalovirus status was diagnosed with high sensitivity and specificity. Most subjects' HLA-A and HLA-B alleles were reportedly predicted from TCR beta sequences.

60 Vbeta and 13 Jbeta primers were used in PCR. TCRdb's copy holds only in-frame clones and misses some; the assay was immunoSEQ multiplex PCR. The sample carries around 200,000 clones, approximately 79% recorded once. This clone has only one observation. Its antigen remains unidentified. V shed 6 bases and J shed 5 bases, with 10 bases lying between them. This CDR3 is 11 amino acids long. The V gene's germline CDR1 is SQVTM and CDR2 ANQGSEA. This clonotype was sampled from a woman in her 30s in good health and CMV-seropositive. The sequenced sample was PBMCs. The rearrangement joins TRBV29-1 to TRBJ1-2, with TRBD1 as a possible D gene (5 bases). The CDR3 sequence: CSVSTVYGYTF. For the CDR3, the DNA is TGCAGCGTCTCGACAGTTTATGGCTACACCTTC.